These 24 T cell receptor beta chains came from one sample sequenced in a study of T cell responses to AZD1222 COVID-19 vaccine. Profiling relied on immunoSEQ multiplex PCR, and the TCRdb table lists in-frame clones only, not all of them. The sample consists of about 150,000 clones, over 75% of them appearing once. This sample comprised peripheral blood, obtained 28 days after the second AZD1222 dose. These receptors were taken from an adult who received the AZD1222 COVID-19 vaccine.

This sequence joins TRBV2 and TRBJ1-3; 7 bases fit TRBD1. Germline loops: CDR1 SNHLY, CDR2 FYNNEI. Trimming took 4 bases from V and 10 from J; bases not matched to a gene: 7. The CDR3 sequence is 13 residues long. In DNA form, the CDR3 reads TGTGCCAGCAGTGGGGGGACAGCCATAACCATATATTTT. Its protein is CASSGGTAITIYF.

The CDR3 bases are TGTGCCAGCAGCTATGAGTCAGTGAACACTGAAGCTTTCTTT. It translates to CASSYESVNTEAFF. The V call is TRBV7-9, the J call TRBJ1-1; D is unclear. The ends were cut back, 4 bases at V and 0 bases at J, with 9 bases in the middle. Germline CDR1 SEHNR, CDR2 FQNEAQ (reference sequence). There are 14 residues in the CDR3.

The chain uses TRBV20-1 and TRBJ1-5; D is ambiguous. The CDR3 is made up of 11 amino acids. Germline values: CDR1 DFQATT, CDR2 SNEGSKA (reference sequence). V was trimmed by 3 bases and J by 4 bases, leaving 4 bases between them. This CDR3 is CSASGNQPQHF. Here the CDR3 DNA reads TGCAGTGCTAGTGGGAATCAGCCCCAGCATTTT.

This clone was recorded only once. The chain carries TRBV19 and TRBJ2-3; no firm D call. CDR1 is LNHDA, CDR2 SQIVND, per germline (reference sequence). The CDR3 covers 15 residues. Trimming left V 5 bases short and J 3 bases short, with 15 bases between. The CDR3 nucleotides are TGTGCCAGTAGTTCCCCAGCGAGCTTTACAGATACGCAGTATTTT. Protein: CASSSPASFTDTQYF.

The gene calls are TRBV28 and TRBJ1-2; D uncertain. The CDR3 spans 15 residues. CDR1 and CDR2 (germline): MDHEN, SYDVKM. The V end was cut by 3 bases, the J end by 1 base, with 12 bases between. CDR3 DNA: TGTGCCAGCAGTTTCGGGTCTACGGATAACTATGGCTACACCTTC. This encodes CASSFGSTDNYGYTF.

The rearrangement uses TRBV5-1 and TRBJ2-7; D call uncertain. Trimming stripped 7 bases from V and 6 bases from J, with 11 bases between. The germline V gene encodes CDR1 SGHRS and CDR2 YFSETQ. This CDR3 contains 11 residues. CDR3 in amino acids: CASGETGEQYF. CDR3 nucleotides: TGCGCCAGCGGAGAGACGGGCGAGCAGTACTTC.

V is TRBV5-1 and J is TRBJ2-1; 12 bases align to TRBD2. CDR3 length: 16 amino acids. The V and J ends lost 0 bases and 7 bases, in that order; junction bases with no gene match: 5. From germline, CDR1 is SGHRS and CDR2 YFSETQ. The CDR3 reads CASSLGLAGGRNEQFF. CDR3 in DNA: TGCGCCAGCAGCTTGGGGCTAGCGGGAGGGAGGAATGAGCAGTTCTTC.

The chain joins TRBV5-1 to TRBJ2-2; 11 positions match TRBD1. The germline V gene has CDR1 SGHRS and CDR2 YFSETQ. The CDR3 is made up of 15 amino acids. Unmatched junction bases numbered 4, after V lost 4 bases and J lost 5 bases. The CDR3 reads CASSGGTGGTGELFF. Written as DNA, the CDR3 is TGCGCCAGCAGCGGCGGGACAGGGGGAACCGGGGAGCTGTTTTTT.

The V gene is TRBV5-1, the J gene TRBJ1-3; D gene ambiguous. CDR3 length: 15 residues. Germline CDR1 SGHRS, CDR2 YFSETQ. Trimming took off 0 bases at V and 1 base at J, with 8 bases between the two ends. This CDR3 is CASSLAQTSGNTIYF. Written as DNA, the CDR3 is TGCGCCAGCAGCTTGGCCCAAACATCTGGAAACACCATATATTTT.

The gene calls are TRBV29-1 and TRBJ2-2, with D hard to call. Trimming took off 6 bases at V and 1 base at J, with 9 bases between the two ends. CDR1 and CDR2 (germline): SQVTM, ANQGSEA. The CDR3 is 13 amino acids. Here the CDR3 DNA reads TGCAGCGTGATGACACTGAACACCGGGGAGCTGTTTTTT. Its translation: CSVMTLNTGELFF.

V and J are TRBV6-5 and TRBJ2-7, with a tentative D call TRBD2 (5 bases). Germline CDR1 and CDR2: MNHEY and SVGAGI. The V end lost 5 bases, the J end lost 7 bases, and 15 bases lay between the germline ends. This CDR3 is 13 amino acids long. DNA of the CDR3: TGTGCCAGCAGTATCGGGGTTAACGGGGAGCAGTACTTC. This gives the protein CASSIGVNGEQYF.

V gene TRBV5-1 combines with J gene TRBJ2-3; 10 nucleotides line up with TRBD1. The germline V gene encodes CDR1 SGHRS and CDR2 YFSETQ. Trimming at V came to 7 bases and at J to 5 bases, leaving 4 bases not matched to a gene. This CDR3 contains 13 residues. The CDR3 sequence: CASYGDRGDTQYF. CDR3 sequence (DNA): TGCGCCAGCTACGGGGACAGGGGAGATACGCAGTATTTT.

In regard to this clone: Other DNA sequences in the sample encode the same CDR3. This chain uses TRBV11-2 with TRBJ1-2; the D gene is possibly TRBD1 (5 bases). The CDR3 length is 14 residues. Trimming removed 0 bases at V and 4 bases at J, with 9 bases between. The germline gives CDR1 SGHAT, CDR2 FQNNGV. The CDR3 DNA reads as TGTGCCAGCAGCTTAGAGGGGCGGAGCTATGGCTACACCTTC. Translating gives CASSLEGRSYGYTF.

The chain carries TRBV3-1 (or the pseudogene TRBV3-2) and TRBJ2-1; possibly TRBD2 for D (6 bases). The CDR3 totals 15 residues. Germline values: CDR1 LGHDT, CDR2 YNNKEL (reference sequence). V was cut by 6 bases and J by 2 bases, with 14 bases left in between. CDR3 in DNA: TGTGCCAGCAGGTCAACGGGAGTGCCCTACAATGAGCAGTTCTTC. This sequence encodes CASRSTGVPYNEQFF.

The V call is TRBV6-5, the J call TRBJ1-1; no firm D call. The CDR3 runs 11 residues. Germline CDR1 reads MNHEY; CDR2 reads SVGAGI. Trimming removed 2 bases at V and 8 bases at J, with 6 bases between. CDR3 residues: CASSYKAEAFF. DNA of the CDR3: TGTGCCAGCAGTTACAAGGCGGAAGCTTTCTTT.

The rearrangement joins TRBV6-5 to TRBJ2-2; 7 bases map to TRBD1. Germline CDR1 MNHEY, CDR2 SVGAGI. The V gene end was trimmed by 10 bases and the J gene end by 6 bases; junction bases not matched to a gene: 8. This CDR3 comprises 13 residues. This CDR3 is CATQVDRAGELFF. The CDR3 DNA reads TGTGCCACCCAGGTCGACAGGGCCGGGGAGCTGTTTTTT.

The genes are TRBV4-1 and TRBJ2-7; 7 positions agree with TRBD2. The CDR3 is 15 residues long. With 3 bases clipped from V and 2 bases from J, the junction kept 7 bases outside the gene matches. The germline CDR1 and CDR2 sequences are MGHRA and YSYEKL. The CDR3 DNA is TGCGCCAGCAGCCATGGGGCTAGCGGAACCTACGAGCAGTACTTC. As protein: CASSHGASGTYEQYF.

As for this clone: One end of the junction varies from germline; a read error may be responsible. This chain uses TRBV12-3 or TRBV12-4 with TRBJ1-1, with D uncertain. This CDR3 region has 13 residues. CDR3 nucleotides: TGTGCCAGCAGTATAGCGCTGACGGCTGAAGCTTTCTTT. It translates to CASSIALTAEAFF.

This chain uses TRBV15 with TRBJ2-5; D might be TRBD1 (6 bases). V lost 0 bases to trimming and J lost 9 bases, with 23 bases between them. This CDR3 contains 17 residues. The germline V gene encodes CDR1 LNHNV and CDR2 YYDKDF (reference sequence). CDR3 sequence: CATSRDLGGVAPGAQYF. The DNA for the CDR3 is TGTGCCACCAGCAGAGATCTAGGGGGAGTAGCACCAGGGGCCCAGTACTTC. The full variable domain, its missing parts supplied by reference TRBV15 and TRBJ2-5, is DAMVIQNPRYQVTQFGKPVTLSCSQTLNHNVMYWYQQKSSQAPKLLFHYYDKDFNNEADTPDNFQSRRPNTSFCFLDIRSPGLGDTAMYLCATSRDLGGVAPGAQYFGPGTRLLVL.

This clone was counted once. V and J are TRBV9 and TRBJ1-6, with TRBD1 matching 10 bases. Germline trimming cut 3 bases from V and 7 bases from J; bases unmatched to any gene: 4. CDR3 size: 15 residues. Germline V CDR1 and CDR2: SGDLS, YYNGEE. The CDR3 sequence is CASSGGQGGNSPLHF. CDR3 sequence (DNA): TGTGCCAGCAGCGGCGGACAGGGGGGGAATTCACCCCTCCACTTT.

V is TRBV24-1 and J is TRBJ2-1; 7 bases are a match to TRBD1. Trimming removed 9 bases from V and 5 bases from J; junction bases left unmatched: 6. The CDR3 has 13 amino acids. The germline V gene has CDR1 KGHDR and CDR2 SFDVKD. CDR3 DNA sequence: TGTGCCACCGGGACAGTGGACAACAATGAGCAGTTCTTC. It yields the protein CATGTVDNNEQFF.

The chain carries TRBV10-3 and TRBJ2-7, with 11 bases aligning to TRBD2. V shed 2 bases and J 5 bases; nucleotides not matched to a gene: 14. CDR1 and CDR2 from the germline V gene are ENHRY and SYGVKD. This CDR3 contains 18 residues. Written as DNA, the CDR3 is TGTGCCATCAGTGAGGGTGGGCTAGCGGGAGGAGTTCGGAACGAGCAGTACTTC. Translated, it gives CAISEGGLAGGVRNEQYF.

The chain recombines TRBV30 with TRBJ1-3, with TRBD1 as a possible D gene (5 bases). Trimming left V 7 bases short and J 3 bases short, with 13 bases between. Germline V gives CDR1 GTSNPN, CDR2 SVGIG (reference sequence). The CDR3 runs 13 residues. The CDR3 nucleotides read TGTGCCTCACTCAGGGCGAATGGAAACACCATATATTTT. This encodes CASLRANGNTIYF.

The chain carries TRBV18 and TRBJ2-3; a possible D gene is TRBD2 (6 bases). V lost 0 bases and J lost 2, with 12 bases in between. This CDR3 is 16 amino acids long. Germline CDR1 KGHSH, CDR2 LQKENI. Here the CDR3 DNA reads TGTGCCAGCTCACCACCGGCCGGGAGAACCACAGATACGCAGTATTTT. Amino acid sequence: CASSPPAGRTTDTQYF.